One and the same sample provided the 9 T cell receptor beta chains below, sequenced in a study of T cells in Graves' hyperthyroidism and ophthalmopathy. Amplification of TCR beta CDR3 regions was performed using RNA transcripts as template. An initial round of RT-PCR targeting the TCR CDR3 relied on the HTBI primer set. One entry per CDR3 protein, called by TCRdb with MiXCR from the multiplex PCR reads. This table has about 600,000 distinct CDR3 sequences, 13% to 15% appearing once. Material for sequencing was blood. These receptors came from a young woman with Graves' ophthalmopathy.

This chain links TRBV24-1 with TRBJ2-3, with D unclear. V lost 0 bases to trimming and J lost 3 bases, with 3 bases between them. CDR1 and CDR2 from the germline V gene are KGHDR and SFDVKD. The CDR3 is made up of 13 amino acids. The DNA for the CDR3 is TGTGCCACCAGTGATTTGGGTACAGATACGCAGTATTTT. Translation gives CATSDLGTDTQYF.

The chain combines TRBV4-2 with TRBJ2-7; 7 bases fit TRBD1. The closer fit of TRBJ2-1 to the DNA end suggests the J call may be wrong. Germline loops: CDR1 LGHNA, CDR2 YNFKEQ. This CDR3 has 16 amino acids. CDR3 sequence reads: CASSQELWDSNYEQFF. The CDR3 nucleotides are TGTGCCAGCAGCCAAGAACTTTGGGACAGCAACTACGAGCAGTTCTTC.

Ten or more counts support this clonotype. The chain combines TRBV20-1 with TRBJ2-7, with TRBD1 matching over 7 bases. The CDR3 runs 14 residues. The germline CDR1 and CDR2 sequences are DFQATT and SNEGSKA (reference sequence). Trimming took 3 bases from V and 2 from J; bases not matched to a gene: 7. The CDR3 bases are TGCAGTGCTAGCCCCGGCAGGGGGACCTACGAGCAGTACTTC. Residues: CSASPGRGTYEQYF.

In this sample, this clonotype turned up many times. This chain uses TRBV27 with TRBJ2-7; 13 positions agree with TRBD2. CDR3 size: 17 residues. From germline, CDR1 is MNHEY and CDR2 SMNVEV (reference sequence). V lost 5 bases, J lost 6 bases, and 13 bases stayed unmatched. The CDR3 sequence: CASSAGLAGVSRGEQYF. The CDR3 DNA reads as TGTGCCAGCAGTGCCGGACTAGCGGGAGTATCGCGGGGCGAGCAGTACTTC.

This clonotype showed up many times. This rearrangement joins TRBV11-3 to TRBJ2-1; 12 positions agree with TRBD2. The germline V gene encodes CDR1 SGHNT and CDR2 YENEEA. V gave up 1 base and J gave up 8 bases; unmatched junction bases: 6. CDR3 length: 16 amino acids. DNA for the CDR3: TGTGCCAGCAGCTTAGTGACTAGCGGGAGTTTCTATGAGCAGTTCTTC. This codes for CASSLVTSGSFYEQFF.

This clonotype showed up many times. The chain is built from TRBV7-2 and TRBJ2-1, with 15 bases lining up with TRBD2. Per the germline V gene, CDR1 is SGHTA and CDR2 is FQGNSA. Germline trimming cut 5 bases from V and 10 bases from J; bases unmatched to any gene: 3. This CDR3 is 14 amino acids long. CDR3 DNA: TGTGCCAGCAGCCCTGGGACTAGCGGGAGGGAGCAGTTCTTC. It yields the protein CASSPGTSGREQFF.

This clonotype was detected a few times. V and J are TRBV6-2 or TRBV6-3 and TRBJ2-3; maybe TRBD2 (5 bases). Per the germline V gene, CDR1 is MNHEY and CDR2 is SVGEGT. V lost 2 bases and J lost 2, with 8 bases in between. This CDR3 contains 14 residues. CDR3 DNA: TGTGCCAGCAGTTACGAGGGAGTCACAGATACGCAGTATTTT. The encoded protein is CASSYEGVTDTQYF.

CDR3 protein: CASSQGQLQETQYF. DNA of the CDR3: TGCGCCAGCAGCCAAGGACAGTTACAAGAGACCCAGTACTTC. This chain joins TRBV4-3 and TRBJ2-5, with D maybe TRBD1 (5 bases). CDR3 length: 14 residues. Germline V gives CDR1 LGHNA, CDR2 YSLEER. Trimming took off 1 base at V and 2 bases at J, with 8 bases between the two ends.

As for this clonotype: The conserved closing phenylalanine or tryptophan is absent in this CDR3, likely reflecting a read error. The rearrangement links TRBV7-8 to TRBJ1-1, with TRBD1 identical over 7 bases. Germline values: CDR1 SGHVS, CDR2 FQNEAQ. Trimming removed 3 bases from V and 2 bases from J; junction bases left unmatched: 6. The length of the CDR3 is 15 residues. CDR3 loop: CASSFRDSVNTEAFL. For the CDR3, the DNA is TGTGCCAGCAGCTTCCGGGACAGCGTTAACACTGAAGCTTTCCTT.